This TCR beta chain was retrieved from a study of T cells expressing NK-cell markers. TCRdb reprocessed the 5' RACE reads, with one entry per CDR3 protein and no DNA. This sample's clone table lists approximately 550,000 distinct CDR3 sequences. Germline V gives CDR1 MNHEY, CDR2 SVGAGI. The CDR3 length is 18 residues. The receptor was isolated from a man aged 18 to 35 in good health. Specimen: blood T cells: a sorted CD56 or NKG2C T cell subset, CD4+ or CD8+ T cells, or bulk PBMC T cells (not recorded which). V and J are TRBV6-5 and TRBJ2-1; TCRdb selects TRBD2, and the lack of DNA leaves this call unchecked. The CDR3 loop is CASSYPPIGGRDYNEQFF.